These 13 T cell receptor beta chains were all obtained from the same sample, sequenced in a study of regulatory dendritic cells for organ transplantation. Libraries were prepared by immunoSEQ multiplex PCR; TCRdb keeps only in-frame clonotypes and omits some of them. The table shows roughly 27,000 clones, with 75% to 80% occurring only once. What was sequenced was memory CD4+ T cells from blood. The subset denotes: CD45RO+ memory T cells. These receptors were obtained from a human donor in good health.

The chain joins TRBV9 to TRBJ1-1; D not certain. The germline V gene encodes CDR1 SGDLS and CDR2 YYNGEE. This CDR3 has 14 residues. V lost 4 bases, J lost 5 bases, and 15 bases lay in between. The CDR3 nucleotides read TGTGCCAGCAGCTCACATTGGGAAGGAACTGAAGCTTTCTTT. Translating gives CASSSHWEGTEAFF.

In this sample, this clone turned up a few times. The chain combines TRBV13 with TRBJ1-2; D is undetermined. Germline lookup yields CDR1 PRHDT and CDR2 FYEKMQ (reference sequence). V lost 5 bases to trimming and J lost 3 bases, with 13 bases between them. This CDR3 comprises 14 residues. The DNA for the CDR3 is TGTGCCAGCAGCCACGGGGTCAAGGACTATGGCTACACCTTC. Its translation: CASSHGVKDYGYTF.

The chain uses TRBV7-3 and TRBJ2-1; TRBD2 agrees at 7 bases. Germline V lookup: CDR1 SGHTA, CDR2 FQGTGA. The V gene end was trimmed by 1 base and the J gene end by 2 bases; junction bases not matched to a gene: 2. CDR3 size: 15 residues. CDR3 sequence reads: CASSLNSGAYNEQFF. For the CDR3, the DNA is TGTGCCAGCAGCTTAAACAGCGGGGCCTACAATGAGCAGTTCTTC.

This clone is medium-sized by share. The gene calls are TRBV18 and TRBJ2-1; no firm D call. This CDR3 region has 14 residues. From germline, CDR1 is KGHSH and CDR2 LQKENI. Between the trimmed V and J ends, which lost 3 bases and 6 bases, there was a span of 12 bases. CDR3 amino acids: CASSPGAESNEQFF. CDR3 nucleotide sequence: TGTGCCAGCTCACCTGGAGCAGAGTCCAATGAGCAGTTCTTC.

The chain employs TRBV7-3 and TRBJ2-5; no firm D call. This CDR3 is 14 amino acids long. Trimming removed 1 base at V and 2 bases at J, with 8 bases between. CDR1 and CDR2 (germline): SGHTA, FQGTGA. In DNA, the CDR3 is TGTGCCAGCAGCTTAAATGGCAGACAAGAGACCCAGTACTTC. Its translation is CASSLNGRQETQYF.

The genes are TRBV5-4 and TRBJ2-3; D is ambiguous. In germline, CDR1 is SGHNT, CDR2 YYREEE (reference sequence). The V end lost 3 bases, the J end lost 1 base, and 12 bases lay between the germline ends. CDR3 size: 15 residues. Here the CDR3 DNA reads TGTGCCAGCAGCTCCCCCGGCCGGGGCACAGATACGCAGTATTTT. Amino acid sequence: CASSSPGRGTDTQYF.

The chain links TRBV30 to TRBJ2-5; no reliable D call. Germline loops: CDR1 GTSNPN, CDR2 SVGIG (reference sequence). V lost 8 bases to trimming and J lost 5 bases, with 12 bases between them. The CDR3 spans 11 residues. CDR3 region: CAGLLWETQYF. The CDR3, as DNA: TGTGCCGGGCTCCTCTGGGAGACCCAGTACTTC.

The chain links TRBV5-5 to TRBJ2-3, with TRBD2 matching over 10 bases. Germline lookup yields CDR1 SGHKS and CDR2 YYEKEE (reference sequence). This CDR3 has 18 amino acids. J was trimmed by 3 bases and V by 4 bases; bases with no gene match: 14. The CDR3 here is CASSQTTSGDSRTDTQYF. The DNA for the CDR3 is TGTGCCAGCAGCCAAACTACTAGCGGGGATAGTAGAACAGATACGCAGTATTTT. The full variable domain, completed using reference TRBV5-5 and TRBJ2-3, is DAGVTQSPTHLIKTRGQQVTLRCSPISGHKSVSWYQQVLGQGPQFIFQYYEKEERGRGNFPDRFSARQFPNYSSELNVNALLLGDSALYLCASSQTTSGDSRTDTQYFGPGTRLTVL.

This clone appeared once. V and J are TRBV5-4 and TRBJ2-5; 9 bases agree with TRBD1. The CDR3 is 16 amino acids. Trimming cost V 3 bases and J 1 base; bases outside gene matches: 7. Germline CDR1 is SGHNT and CDR2 is YYREEE (reference sequence). The CDR3 nucleotides are TGTGCCAGCAGCTCGGACCGGGACAGGGTCCAAGAGACCCAGTACTTC. Amino acids: CASSSDRDRVQETQYF.

This chain links TRBV7-2 with TRBJ2-7; D call uncertain. The CDR3 is 14 amino acids. The germline V gene has CDR1 SGHTA and CDR2 FQGNSA. Trimming left V 1 base short and J 0 bases short, with 7 bases between. The DNA for the CDR3 is TGTGCCAGCAGCTTAGACTACAGCTCCTACGAGCAGTACTTC. This translates into CASSLDYSSYEQYF.

CDR3 DNA: TGTGCCAGCAGTCCTCCGGGCACGAGCTCCTACGAGCAGTACTTC. Residues: CASSPPGTSSYEQYF. The J gene is TRBJ2-7, the V gene TRBV28; no firm D call. V was cut by 5 bases and J by 0 bases, with 14 bases left in between. The CDR3 contains 15 residues. CDR1 and CDR2 from the germline V gene are MDHEN and SYDVKM.

This clone was observed a single time. The genes are TRBV6-1 and TRBJ1-1; the D is unclear. The CDR3 extends over 11 amino acids. The germline V gene has CDR1 MNHNS and CDR2 SASEGT. V gave up 5 bases and J gave up 3 bases, with 4 bases separating them. In nucleotides, the CDR3 is TGTGCCAGCAGTTCCTACACTGAAGCTTTCTTT. Its protein is CASSSYTEAFF.

The table lists this clone with a count of one. This chain joins TRBV5-4 and TRBJ2-5; D unresolved. The CDR3 contains 14 residues. V was shortened by 3 bases and J by 4 bases, with 13 bases between the two germline ends. In germline, CDR1 is SGHNT, CDR2 YYREEE (reference sequence). Here the CDR3 DNA reads TGTGCCAGCAGCTGGCCCGAGTTGGGAGAGACCCAGTACTTC. Amino acids: CASSWPELGETQYF.